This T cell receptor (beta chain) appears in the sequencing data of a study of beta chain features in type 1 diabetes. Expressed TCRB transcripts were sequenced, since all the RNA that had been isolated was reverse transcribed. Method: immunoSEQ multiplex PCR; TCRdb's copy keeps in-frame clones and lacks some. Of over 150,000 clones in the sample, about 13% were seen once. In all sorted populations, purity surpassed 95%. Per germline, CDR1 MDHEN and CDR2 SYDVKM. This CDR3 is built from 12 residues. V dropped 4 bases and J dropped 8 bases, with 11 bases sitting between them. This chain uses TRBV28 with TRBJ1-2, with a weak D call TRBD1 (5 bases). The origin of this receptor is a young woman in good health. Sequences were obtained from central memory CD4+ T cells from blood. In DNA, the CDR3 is TGTGCCAGCAGTTGGCAGGGTCTCGGCTACACCTTC. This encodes CASSWQGLGYTF.